The 8 T cell receptor beta chains below were found in one sample sequenced in a study of regulatory T cells in long-lasting Graves disease. Time point described: persistent/refractory GD, antithyroid drugs over 5 years with positive TRAb. With RNA extracted from PBMCs as input, the TCR library was made. Sequencing libraries for TCR beta were prepared with iRepertoire HTBI primers and Arm-PCR of CDR3 regions. TCRdb passed the multiplex PCR reads through MiXCR, listing each CDR3 protein once. This repertoire shows about 290,000 distinct CDR3 sequences, 22% found once; its top ten account for 45% to 70%. The source material was peripheral blood mononuclear cells (PBMCs), sampled when the disease was refractory, from a patient treated with antithyroid drugs. These receptors were obtained from a female donor with Graves disease.

The CDR3 bases are TGTGCCAGCGCCCCGGGACGAGTCTATGGCTACACCTTC. Amino acid sequence: CASAPGRVYGYTF. This chain uses TRBV19 with TRBJ1-2; D is possibly TRBD1 (5 bases). This CDR3 comprises 13 residues. Germline lookup yields CDR1 LNHDA and CDR2 SQIVND (reference sequence). Deletions cut 9 bases from V and 4 bases from J, with 15 bases between.

V usage is TRBV20-1 and J usage is TRBJ2-7; TRBD1 agrees at 9 bases. Germline CDR1 reads DFQATT; CDR2 reads SNEGSKA (reference sequence). Unmatched junction bases numbered 7, after V lost 3 bases and J lost 4 bases. The CDR3 extends over 14 amino acids. CDR3 coding DNA: TGCAGTGCTAGCCCAGGGACAGGGAGGTACGAGCAGTACTTC. It specifies CSASPGTGRYEQYF.

This clonotype was seen more than once but under ten times. The J gene is TRBJ2-7, the V gene TRBV5-1, with 8 bases fitting TRBD2. CDR3 size: 13 residues. CDR1 is SGHRS and CDR2 is YFSETQ in the germline V gene. The V and J ends lost 3 bases and 7 bases, in that order; junction bases with no gene match: 6. In DNA form, the CDR3 reads TGCGCCAGCAGCTCGGGACTAGAGAGTGAGCAGTACTTC. It codes for CASSSGLESEQYF.

This clonotype was picked up many times. The chain recombines TRBV5-1 with TRBJ2-7; D is perhaps TRBD1 or TRBD2 (6 bases each). Germline values: CDR1 SGHRS, CDR2 YFSETQ. V lost 3 bases and J 1 base, leaving 14 bases between the germline ends. This CDR3 contains 15 residues. CDR3 protein: CASSSREDRSYEQYF. The CDR3 region has the DNA TGCGCCAGCAGCTCCAGGGAGGACAGATCCTACGAGCAGTACTTC.

Many counts were recorded for this clonotype. The chain recombines TRBV28 with TRBJ1-4; D gene unclear. V lost 3 bases to trimming and J lost 7 bases, with 12 bases between them. This CDR3 is built from 14 residues. Germline values: CDR1 MDHEN, CDR2 SYDVKM. The CDR3 nucleotides read TGTGCCAGCAGTTTGCGTGGACTAGCTGAAAAACTGTTTTTT. It codes for CASSLRGLAEKLFF.

CDR3 DNA: TGTGCCAGCAGTGGACTAGATCCCCAGCAGTACTTC. Translated: CASSGLDPQQYF. The chain is built from TRBV12-3 or TRBV12-4 and TRBJ2-7; the match to TRBD2 covers 7 bases. V trimming: 5 bases; J trimming: 8 bases; junction bases outside the gene matches: 6. The CDR3 has 12 residues.

As concerns this clonotype: Possible read error: a much larger clone is one base away. CDR3 DNA sequence: TGTACCAGCAGTTTAGAAATCGCAACTAATGAAAAACTGTTTTTT. It is translated as CTSSLEIATNEKLFF. The chain recombines TRBV12-3 or TRBV12-4 with TRBJ1-4; D unresolved. The CDR3 has 15 residues.

This chain links TRBV15 with TRBJ1-2, with D perhaps TRBD1 (5 bases). This CDR3 contains 16 residues. V gave up 5 bases and J gave up 4 bases, with 20 bases separating them. Germline CDR1 reads LNHNV; CDR2 reads YYDKDF (reference sequence). The CDR3 DNA sequence: TGTGCCACCAGCGGTCCCCGGGACGGAGAGGGCTATGGCTACACCTTC. This translates into CATSGPRDGEGYGYTF.